The 5 T cell receptor beta chains below were found in one sample sequenced in a study of molecular identifiers for immune sequencing clone quantification (dated by TCRdb to 2017 to 2018). The method was PCR. Sequencing was performed on a NextSeq 500. Using fastp trimming at Q25 and MiXCR clonotype assembly, TCRdb reanalyzed the public sequencing data and kept in-frame beta chains. Each entry merges the rows of one CDR3 protein and shows their most common DNA and genes. For this sample the table gives about 330,000 distinct CDR3 sequences, of which 24% were detected only once. The ten largest clonotypes hold 0.74% of the sample. The source material was naive CD8+ T cells from blood, with Jurkat cell RNA spiked in. In the paper's terms, the cell subset or site label means: FACS-sorted CD8+CD4-CCR7+CD45RA+ naive T cells. All receptors derive from a human donor in good health. Some libraries in this study had Jurkat cell RNA spiked in.

The chain uses TRBV2 and TRBJ2-7; tentative D call: TRBD1 (5 bases). The V gene lost 4 bases and the J gene lost 2 bases, with 15 bases spanning the gap. Germline V lookup: CDR1 SNHLY, CDR2 FYNNEI. CDR3 size: 15 residues. In DNA form, the CDR3 reads TGTGCCAGCAGTGTCGTCCAGGGTCGAGCCTACGAGCAGTACTTC. Amino acids: CASSVVQGRAYEQYF.

Of note for this clonotype: The junction differs from germline at one of its ends, possibly a read error. The V gene is TRBV25-1, the J gene TRBJ1-6, with D perhaps matching TRBD1 (5 bases). CDR1 is MGHDK, CDR2 SYGVNS, per germline. The CDR3 has 12 amino acids. Written as DNA, the CDR3 is TGTGCCTGCAGGGACTTTAATTCACCCCTCCACTTT. This sequence encodes CACRDFNSPLHF.

This clonotype was counted at least ten times. V usage is TRBV7-2 and J usage is TRBJ1-1, with D perhaps TRBD1 (6 bases). Germline CDR1 is SGHTA and CDR2 is FQGNSA. The CDR3 sequence is 14 residues long. The ends were cut back, 3 bases at V and 3 bases at J, with 11 bases in the middle. The CDR3 region has the DNA TGTGCCAGCAGCTTTTTACAGGGTTACACTGAAGCTTTCTTT. Translation: CASSFLQGYTEAFF.

This clonotype was seen a single time. This may stem from a read error, because a much larger clone lies one nucleotide away. V gene TRBV7-2 combines with J gene TRBJ1-6; TRBD1 aligns across 9 bases. Per germline, CDR1 SGHTA and CDR2 FQGNSA. This CDR3 has 15 amino acids. The CDR3 nucleotides are TGTGCCAGCAGCGAATACGGGACAGGGTATTCACCCCTCCTCTTT. Encoded protein: CASSEYGTGYSPLLF.

In its sample, this clonotype was seen many times. The chain has TRBV6-1 and TRBJ1-1; no clear D. Germline V CDR1 and CDR2: MNHNS, SASEGT. V lost 3 bases and J 2 bases, leaving 4 bases between the germline ends. The CDR3 consists of 12 residues. Written as DNA, the CDR3 is TGTGCCAGCAGTGATCGAAACACTGAAGCTTTCTTT. Translation gives CASSDRNTEAFF.